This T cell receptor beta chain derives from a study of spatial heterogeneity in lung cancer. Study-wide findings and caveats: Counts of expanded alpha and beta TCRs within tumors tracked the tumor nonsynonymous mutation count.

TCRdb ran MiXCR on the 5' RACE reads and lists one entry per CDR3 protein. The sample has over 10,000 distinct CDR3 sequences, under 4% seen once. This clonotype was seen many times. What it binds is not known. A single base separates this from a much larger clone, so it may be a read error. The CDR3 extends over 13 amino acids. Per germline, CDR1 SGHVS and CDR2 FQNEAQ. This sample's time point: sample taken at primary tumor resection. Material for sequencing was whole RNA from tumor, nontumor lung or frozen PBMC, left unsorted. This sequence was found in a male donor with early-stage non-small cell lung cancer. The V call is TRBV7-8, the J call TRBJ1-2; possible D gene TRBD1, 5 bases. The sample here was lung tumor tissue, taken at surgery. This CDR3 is CASSPGPSGGYNF. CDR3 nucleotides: TGTGCCAGCAGTCCGGGACCCTCCGGTGGCTACAACTTC.